This T cell receptor (beta chain) was found in a study of CD8+CD57+ T cells in acquired aplastic anemia. Study-wide points: Significant differences in CD8+ Simpson's diversity were not observed between patients and controls.

Germline V gene data show CDR1 as SQVTM and CDR2 as ANQGSEA. The V gene end was trimmed by 4 bases and the J gene end by 6 bases; junction bases not matched to a gene: 6. CDR3 length: 13 residues. The template used for profiling TCR beta VDJ and CDR3 was genomic DNA. MiXCR, run by TCRdb on the reads, gives a single entry per CDR3 protein. This table has some 220,000 distinct CDR3 sequences, 34% appearing once. Of note for this clonotype: Its antigen is as yet unknown.

The TCR was taken from a human donor in good health, serving as a control. Sequencing was performed on sorted CD4+, CD8+, or CD8+CD57+ T cells (not recorded which) from PBMCs. V gene TRBV29-1 combines with J gene TRBJ1-2; 9 bases fit TRBD1. The CDR3 DNA sequence: TGCAGCGTTGCGGGACAGGGTGCGGATGGCTACACCTTC. Translating it yields CSVAGQGADGYTF.